This passage covers 24 T cell receptor beta chains from one sample sequenced in a study of blood T cell repertoires in COVID-19. Sequencing was performed with immunoSEQ multiplex PCR; in TCRdb, only in-frame clones are kept and a portion is missing. The sample shows 90,000 to 110,000 clones, nearly 85% of them seen only once. Material for sequencing was peripheral blood. The receptors derive from a woman aged 50 to 60 with acute or convalescent COVID-19.

The gene calls are TRBV19 and TRBJ2-3; 9 bases agree with TRBD1. From germline, CDR1 is LNHDA and CDR2 SQIVND (reference sequence). The J segment lost 0 bases and the V segment lost 5 bases, leaving 3 bases of the junction unmatched. The CDR3 contains 15 residues. CDR3 region: CASSAGTGSTDTQYF. CDR3 in DNA: TGTGCCAGTAGTGCCGGGACAGGGAGCACAGATACGCAGTATTTT.

The chain is built from TRBV4-1 and TRBJ1-4; a possible D gene is TRBD1 (5 bases). Trimming removed 0 bases from V and 7 bases from J, with 18 bases in between. CDR3 length: 17 amino acids. The germline gives CDR1 MGHRA, CDR2 YSYEKL. CDR3 sequence (DNA): TGCGCCAGCAGCCAAGAGAGTGGGGCCAGGGTGGGTGAAAAACTGTTTTTT. Residues: CASSQESGARVGEKLFF.

CDR3 sequence (DNA): TGTGCCAGAAGCTCGAGACAGGGAGCCGGGGAGCTGTTTTTT. It translates to CARSSRQGAGELFF. V usage is TRBV5-3 and J usage is TRBJ2-2; 7 positions agree with TRBD1. TRBV5-3 is filed as an ORF, its function uncertain. V shed 3 bases, J shed 6 bases, and the junction held 5 bases outside the gene matches. This CDR3 has 14 residues.

The chain links TRBV19 to TRBJ1-6; D is unresolved. This CDR3 region has 17 residues. Germline V gene data show CDR1 as LNHDA and CDR2 as SQIVND (reference sequence). V was trimmed by 3 bases and J by 7 bases, leaving 19 bases between them. The CDR3 DNA reads as TGTGCCAGTAGTATTGGTCGTCCTGGGCCTCTAAATTCACCCCTCCACTTT. Protein product: CASSIGRPGPLNSPLHF.

The chain combines TRBV12-3 or TRBV12-4 with TRBJ1-1; TRBD1 matches at 10 bases. Losses at the gene ends were 6 bases for V and 12 bases for J; bases not matched to a gene: 10. This CDR3 has 13 residues. The DNA of the CDR3 is TGTGCCAGCAGCCGACAGGGGGCGAGGGTGACTTTCTTT. It translates to CASSRQGARVTFF.

This clone was seen only once. V gene TRBV24-1 combines with J gene TRBJ1-4; 9 bases agree with TRBD1. The CDR3 runs 16 residues. Unmatched junction bases numbered 6, after V lost 2 bases and J lost 6 bases. The germline CDR1 and CDR2 sequences are KGHDR and SFDVKD. CDR3 protein: CATSDSSGQGYEKLFF. Here the CDR3 DNA reads TGTGCCACCAGTGATTCCTCGGGACAGGGATATGAAAAACTGTTTTTT.

V is TRBV7-9 and J is TRBJ2-3; D is ambiguous. The V and J ends lost 3 bases and 0 bases respectively, with 7 bases between them. The CDR3 sequence is 14 residues long. The germline gives CDR1 SEHNR, CDR2 FQNEAQ (reference sequence). CDR3 residues: CASSFITSTDTQYF. CDR3 bases: TGTGCCAGCAGCTTCATTACTAGCACAGATACGCAGTATTTT.

The rearrangement links TRBV6-4 to TRBJ2-2; D is perhaps TRBD2 (5 bases). V was clipped by 2 bases and J by 6 bases, with 10 bases between them. Germline V gives CDR1 MRHNA, CDR2 SNTAGT. This CDR3 is 14 amino acids long. CDR3 sequence (DNA): TGTGCCAGCAGTGACGAAGCCGGGGCCGGGGAGCTGTTTTTT. It is translated as CASSDEAGAGELFF.

The sample holds a few counts of this clone. CDR3 sequence: CASSRRSGTANYGYTF. The CDR3 coding sequence is TGTGCCAGCAGCCGCAGATCCGGGACAGCTAACTATGGCTACACCTTC. This chain joins TRBV3-1 (or the pseudogene TRBV3-2) and TRBJ1-2; 7 nucleotides match TRBD1. V lost 4 bases to trimming and J lost 0 bases; unmatched junction nucleotides: 8. The germline CDR1 and CDR2 sequences are LGHDT and YNNKEL (reference sequence). The CDR3 covers 16 residues.

The chain joins TRBV25-1 to TRBJ2-2; D unresolved. The germline gives CDR1 MGHDK, CDR2 SYGVNS. The CDR3 has 17 residues. V lost 3 bases to trimming and J lost 7 bases, with 21 bases between them. The CDR3 region has the DNA TGTGCCAGCAGTGAGGTGGCATCCCACATGTCAGACGGGGAGCTGTTTTTT. Its protein is CASSEVASHMSDGELFF.

The CDR3 DNA follows: TGCGCCAGCAAGGGGGGGGGCTCCTACAATGAGCAGTTCTTC. Translating gives CASKGGGSYNEQFF. The rearrangement links TRBV5-1 to TRBJ2-1, with TRBD2 as a possible D gene (7 bases). The CDR3 runs 14 residues. The V and J ends lost 6 bases and 0 bases respectively, with 10 bases between them. CDR1 SGHRS and CDR2 YFSETQ come from the germline V gene.

The J gene is TRBJ1-1, the V gene TRBV12-3 or TRBV12-4; D might be TRBD1 (5 bases). This CDR3 contains 12 residues. The V end lost 1 base, the J end lost 9 bases, and 9 bases lay between the germline ends. CDR3 sequence reads: CASSLGQGKAFF. DNA of the CDR3: TGTGCCAGCAGTTTAGGGCAGGGAAAAGCTTTCTTT.

This clone was counted between two and nine times. The chain employs TRBV6-6 and TRBJ1-4, with D possibly being TRBD1 (5 bases). Trimming shortened V by 6 bases and J by 2 bases, and 13 bases separated the two germline ends. CDR1 and CDR2 from the germline V gene are MNHNY and SVGAGI (reference sequence). The CDR3 is 15 residues long. The CDR3 DNA reads as TGTGCCAGCAGCGACGTGGGGGGGACTAATGAAAAACTGTTTTTT. This translates into CASSDVGGTNEKLFF.

J is TRBJ2-3 and V is TRBV5-4; D is undetermined. The V and J ends lost 3 bases and 3 bases respectively, with 14 bases between them. In germline, CDR1 is SGHNT, CDR2 YYREEE (reference sequence). The CDR3 runs 15 residues. The CDR3 sequence: CASSSGVTMTDTQYF. CDR3 nucleotides: TGTGCCAGCAGCTCCGGAGTTACGATGACAGATACGCAGTATTTT.

This clone has ten or more counts. V gene TRBV7-6 combines with J gene TRBJ2-7, with a tentative D call TRBD2 (6 bases). The length of the CDR3 is 15 residues. Trimming removed 4 bases at V and 5 bases at J, with 18 bases between. The germline V gene encodes CDR1 SGHVS and CDR2 FNYEAQ. The CDR3 nucleotides are TGTGCCAGCAGCTCCCGGGACTCCGCAGCCAACGAGCAGTACTTC. Protein product: CASSSRDSAANEQYF.

The chain recombines TRBV9 with TRBJ2-3, with a possible D match to TRBD1 (5 bases). Trimming took off 0 bases at V and 6 bases at J, with 20 bases between the two ends. Looked up from germline, CDR1 is SGDLS and CDR2 is YYNGEE. This CDR3 is 17 amino acids long. The CDR3 loop reads CASSVDLGPAFSDTQYF. The CDR3 nucleotides read TGTGCCAGCAGCGTAGATCTGGGGCCAGCCTTCTCGGATACGCAGTATTTT.

The chain couples TRBV6-5 to TRBJ2-7; TRBD2 matches 7 bases. This CDR3 has 14 residues. Unmatched junction bases numbered 10, after V lost 6 bases and J lost 5 bases. In germline, CDR1 is MNHEY, CDR2 SVGAGI. The DNA for the CDR3 is TGTGCCAGCAGGGTAAGCGGGGCGGGTAACGAGCAGTACTTC. Amino acids: CASRVSGAGNEQYF.

The chain has TRBV3-1 (or the pseudogene TRBV3-2) and TRBJ2-1; D possibly corresponds to TRBD1 (6 bases). The CDR3 has 13 amino acids. Germline CDR1 LGHDT, CDR2 YNNKEL (reference sequence). V lost 1 base, J lost 10 bases, and 11 bases lay in between. This chain's CDR3 is CASSQGQVREQFF. CDR3 bases: TGTGCCAGCAGCCAAGGACAGGTTCGGGAGCAGTTCTTC.

The chain has TRBV18 and TRBJ1-1; D gene uncertain. The CDR3 is made up of 16 amino acids. Germline CDR1 and CDR2: KGHSH and LQKENI. Between the trimmed V and J ends, which lost 5 bases and 5 bases, there was a span of 21 bases. CDR3 sequence reads: CASSTRQDLSGTEAFF. CDR3 DNA: TGTGCCAGCTCAACCCGACAAGACCTTTCGGGGACTGAAGCTTTCTTT.

This clone has a handful of counts. The CDR3 region has the DNA TGCGCCAGCAGCTTGGGGGACAGGGGTTCAGATACGCAGTATTTT. Its translation is CASSLGDRGSDTQYF. The chain carries TRBV5-1 and TRBJ2-3, with 10 bases lining up with TRBD1. CDR3 length equals 15 residues. Looked up from germline, CDR1 is SGHRS and CDR2 is YFSETQ. The ends lost 0 bases at V and 4 bases at J; junction bases unmatched: 2.

The chain joins TRBV19 to TRBJ2-3, with TRBD2 matching over 14 bases. The CDR3 contains 16 residues. The V and J ends lost 3 bases and 6 bases, in that order; junction bases with no gene match: 5. CDR1 is LNHDA, CDR2 SQIVND, per germline (reference sequence). CDR3 region: CASSMERLAGGDTQYF. The DNA for the CDR3 is TGTGCCAGTAGTATGGAGAGACTAGCGGGGGGGGATACGCAGTATTTT.

The chain carries TRBV7-9 and TRBJ1-1; a possible D gene is TRBD1 (6 bases). The CDR3 covers 13 residues. V lost 5 bases, J lost 4 bases, and 11 bases lay in between. CDR1 and CDR2 (germline): SEHNR, FQNEAQ (reference sequence). CDR3: CASSREGGTEAFF. The CDR3 DNA follows: TGTGCCAGCAGCCGCGAAGGGGGCACTGAAGCTTTCTTT.

There are many counts of this clone. The junction shows a germline mismatch at one end, possibly a read error. The genes are TRBV11-2 and TRBJ2-7, with 8 positions matching TRBD1. The CDR3 is 14 residues long. Germline CDR1 and CDR2: SGHAT and FQNNGV. CDR3 DNA sequence: TGTGCCAGCAGCGTAGACAGGGGATCCCACGAGCAGTACTTC. This gives the protein CASSVDRGSHEQYF.

This chain joins TRBV5-1 and TRBJ2-2; possible D gene TRBD2, 6 bases. The CDR3 contains 16 residues. V lost 0 bases and J lost 4, with 13 bases in between. Germline V gene lookup returns CDR1 SGHRS and CDR2 YFSETQ. CDR3 loop: CASSLVDYLRTGELFF. DNA for the CDR3: TGCGCCAGCAGCTTGGTGGACTATTTACGCACCGGGGAGCTGTTTTTT. Full variable domain (outside the CDR3, taken from reference TRBV5-1 and TRBJ2-2): KAGVTQTPRYLIKTRGQQVTLSCSPISGHRSVSWYQQTPGQGLQFLFEYFSETQRNKGNFPGRFSGRQFSNSRSEMNVSTLELGDSALYLCASSLVDYLRTGELFFGEGSRLTVL.